This T cell receptor beta chain is drawn from a study of technical replicates of blood from several donors (dated by TCRdb to the late 2010s). The germline V gene supplies CDR1 SNHLY and CDR2 FYNNEI. Germline trimming amounts to 2 bases on V and 7 bases on J, with 9 as the count of junction bases outside the gene matches. The CDR3 sequence holds 16 residues, the cysteine and phenylalanine included. Just the 48-base CDR3 DNA is kept, in frame starting at base 1. About this clone itself: What antigen it recognizes has not been identified. Per-base qualities were not stored, and no clone one base away is much larger.

Library creation used the immunoSEQ multiplex PCR assay. TCRdb took this table from immuneACCESS and kept in-frame rearrangements with V and J called. Such tables lack part of the clones; where checked against another copy, unresolved V genes explain under half of the gap, and the rest is unexplained. This sample lists 8,500 to 13,000 clones; approximately 94% were detected once. The top ten hold roughly 7% of the sample. This sequence originates from a human donor in good health. The rearrangement joined TRBV2 to TRBJ1-5, and TRBD1 aligns with 9 junction nucleotides. The sample taken for sequencing was PBMCs. DNA sequence: TGTGCCAGCAGTGAATTAATGGGACAGGGTGGACAGCCCCAGCATTTT. This translates into CASSELMGQGGQPQHF.